This T cell receptor (beta chain) appears in the sequencing data of a study of T cell responses to AZD1222 COVID-19 vaccine. The method was immunoSEQ multiplex PCR; TCRdb's version includes in-frame clones alone and lacks a portion of them. The sample holds 80,000 or so clones; roughly 85% are singletons and the top ten take around 1.5%. Trimming left V 8 bases short and J 4 bases short, with 15 bases between. Germline values: CDR1 LNHDA, CDR2 SQIVND (reference sequence). This CDR3 spans 14 amino acids. This TCR came from an adult in good health. The chain uses TRBV19 and TRBJ1-3; tentatively, D is TRBD1 (5 bases). The sequences come from peripheral blood, collected on day 0 of AZD1222 vaccination. Here the CDR3 reads CASSGRAGGNTIYF. Here the CDR3 DNA reads TGTGCCAGTTCGGGACGGGCGGGAGGAAACACCATATATTTT.